This T cell receptor (beta chain) was documented in a study of regulatory T cells in long-lasting Graves disease. Overall study: Antithyroid drugs had been taken under 3 months by newly diagnosed Graves' patients.

Regarding time point: newly diagnosed GD, antithyroid drugs for less than 3 months. Generation of the TCR library employed RNA extracted from PBMCs. Recruitment took place at an endocrinology department in Xi'an, China. This clonotype has only a few counts. The antigen remains undetermined. According to the study, TCR beta libraries were built with iRepertoire HTBI primers and CDR3-region Arm-PCR. TCRdb re-analysed the multiplex PCR reads in MiXCR, keeping a single row per CDR3 protein. The data contain some 340,000 distinct CDR3 sequences, 12% of them seen just once; the ten biggest clones take up about 19%. Germline loops: CDR1 DFQATT, CDR2 SNEGSKA (reference sequence). This CDR3 has 13 amino acids. V lost 3 bases, J lost 1 base, and 9 bases lay in between. General study results and limits: Owing to a sample size that was small, accuracy may have been reduced.

These data were also reused for a study on T cells in Graves' hyperthyroidism and ophthalmopathy. This second report adds: Clinical symptoms, serum thyroxine and TRAb, thyroid ultrasound and orbital computed tomography were used for the diagnoses.

The gene calls are TRBV20-1 and TRBJ1-1; D is unclear. The sequence was obtained from a woman younger than 30 with Graves disease. Material: peripheral blood mononuclear cells (PBMCs), obtained at new diagnosis, from a patient treated with antithyroid drugs. The CDR3, as DNA: TGCAGTGCTAGTCTTCGGGCGAACACTGAAGCTTTCTTT. It yields the protein CSASLRANTEAFF.